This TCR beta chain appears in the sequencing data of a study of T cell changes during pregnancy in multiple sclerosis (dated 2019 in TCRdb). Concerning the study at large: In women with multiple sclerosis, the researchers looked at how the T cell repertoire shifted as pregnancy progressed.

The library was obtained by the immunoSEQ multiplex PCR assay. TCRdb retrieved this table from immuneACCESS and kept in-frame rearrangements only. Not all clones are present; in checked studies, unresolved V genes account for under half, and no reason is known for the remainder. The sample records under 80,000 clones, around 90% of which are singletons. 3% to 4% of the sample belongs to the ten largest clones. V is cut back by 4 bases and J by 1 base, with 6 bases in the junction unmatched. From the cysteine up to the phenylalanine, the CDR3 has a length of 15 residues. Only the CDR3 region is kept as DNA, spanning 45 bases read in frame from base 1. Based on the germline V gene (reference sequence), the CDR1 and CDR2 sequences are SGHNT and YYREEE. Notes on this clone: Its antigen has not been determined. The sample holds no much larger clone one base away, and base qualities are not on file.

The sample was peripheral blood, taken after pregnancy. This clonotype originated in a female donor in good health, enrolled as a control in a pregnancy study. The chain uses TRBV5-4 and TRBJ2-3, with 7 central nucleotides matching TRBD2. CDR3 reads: CASSLITSGTDTQYF. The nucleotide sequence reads TGTGCCAGCAGCCTAATCACTAGCGGCACAGATACGCAGTATTTT. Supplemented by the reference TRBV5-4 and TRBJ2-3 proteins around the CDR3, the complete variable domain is ETGVTQSPTHLIKTRGQQVTLRCSSQSGHNTVSWYQQALGQGPQFIFQYYREEENGRGNFPPRFSGLQFPNYSSELNVNALELDDSALYLCASSLITSGTDTQYFGPGTRLTVL.